This is a list of T cell receptor beta chains from one sample in a study of regulatory T cells in long-lasting Graves disease. A single record per CDR3 protein comes from TCRdb applying MiXCR to the multiplex PCR reads. The data show 400,000 to 450,000 distinct CDR3 sequences, 15% seen once. This same sample was also part of a study on T cells in Graves' hyperthyroidism and ophthalmopathy.

The source was peripheral blood mononuclear cells (PBMCs), collected at new diagnosis, from a patient treated with antithyroid drugs. These receptors were collected from a woman between 25 and 40 years old with Graves disease. Each CDR3 is given with its conserved first and last residue. A D gene is named only where the DNA matches it firmly. Part of the rows lack a size; the others show once, few, many or a class for expanded clones.

>TRBJ2-3|many|NA|TRBV28
CASIPQGTDTQYF
TGTGCCAGCATCCCACAGGGCACAGATACGCAGTATTTT
>TRBJ2-7|few|NA|TRBV3-1
CASGGRGPSYEQYF
TGTGCCAGCGGGGGGAGGGGGCCTTCCTACGAGCAGTACTTC
>TRBJ1-2|NA|NA|TRBV25-1
CASSEYTGTGYTF
TGTGCCAGCAGTGAATATACGGGGACAGGCTACACCTTC
>TRBJ2-3|many|TRBD2|TRBV20-1
CSGKVAGGQYF
TGCAGTGGCAAGGTAGCGGGAGGGCAGTATTTT
>TRBJ2-7|many|TRBD1|TRBV7-2
CASSLDRGVYEQYF
TGTGCCAGCAGCTTAGACAGGGGAGTCTACGAGCAGTACTTC
>TRBJ2-1|NA|TRBD2|TRBV10-2
CASRDQVFGTSGVLLYNEQFF
TGCGCCAGCAGGGATCAGGTATTCGGGACTAGCGGGGTCCTCCTTTACAATGAGCAGTTCTTC
>TRBJ2-4|many|NA|TRBV2
CASKGDTDRTIQYF
TGTGCCAGCAAGGGGGACACGGATCGAACCATTCAGTACTTC
>TRBJ1-3|many|NA|TRBV11-2
CASSLMRGRTGNTIYF
TGTGCCAGCAGCTTAATGAGGGGAAGGACTGGAAACACCATATATTTT
>TRBJ2-5|few|TRBD2|TRBV7-9
CASSFILGGSLYWGETQYF
TGTGCCAGCAGCTTCATACTCGGCGGGAGTCTGTACTGGGGAGAGACCCAGTACTTC
>TRBJ2-3|NA|NA|TRBV24-1
CATSRGLSTDTQYF
TGTGCCACCAGCAGGGGACTCAGCACAGATACGCAGTATTTT
>TRBJ2-7|NA|TRBD2|TRBV28
CAWGGGPSHEQYF
TGTGCCTGGGGGGGAGGCCCTTCCCACGAGCAGTACTTC
>TRBJ1-1|many|NA|TRBV6-5
CASSYGGAETEAFF
TGTGCCAGCAGTTACGGGGGGGCCGAAACTGAAGCTTTCTTT
>TRBJ2-3|few|NA|TRBV30
CACSGGTQYF
TGTGCCTGTTCTGGCGGTACGCAGTATTTT
>TRBJ1-2|many|NA|TRBV28
CATRWEMGGYTF
TGTGCCACACGGTGGGAGATGGGTGGCTACACCTTC
>TRBJ1-3|many|TRBD1|TRBV10-3
CAISESRGRGPGNTIYF
TGTGCCATCAGTGAGTCGAGAGGCAGGGGGCCTGGAAACACCATATATTTT
>TRBJ2-7|NA|NA|TRBV7-8
CASSSRANHGSYEQYF
TGTGCCAGCAGCTCCCGGGCTAACCATGGATCCTACGAGCAGTACTTC